A single sample is the source of the 18 T cell receptor beta chains below, sequenced in a study of identical twins. TCRdb reanalysed the 5' RACE reads using MiXCR and keeps one entry per CDR3 protein. The sample consists of 550,000 to 700,000 distinct CDR3 sequences, approximately 21% of them appearing once. This same sample was also taken into another study, of T cells expressing NK-cell markers.

Sequenced sample: PBMCs. These TCRs come from a woman aged 18-29 years in good health.

This clonotype has more than one count but fewer than ten. The chain uses TRBV5-6 and TRBJ2-3, with D unresolved. Trimming stripped 4 bases from V and 6 bases from J, with 12 bases between. The germline CDR1 and CDR2 sequences are SGHDT and YYEEEE. CDR3 length: 13 residues. In nucleotides, the CDR3 is TGTGCCAGCAGCGGTGATCCGTCGGATACGCAGTATTTT. As protein: CASSGDPSDTQYF.

This clonotype was observed at least ten times. One junction end disagrees with the germline gene, perhaps due to a read error. The chain couples TRBV7-2 to TRBJ2-7, with D uncertain. The CDR3 runs 11 residues. Germline values: CDR1 SGHTA, CDR2 FQGNSA. The CDR3 nucleotides read TGTGCCAGCAGTTTAGTGTACGAGCAGTACTTC. Its protein is CASSLVYEQYF.

This clonotype was counted between two and nine times. The chain employs TRBV20-1 and TRBJ2-7; 7 bases fit TRBD2. The CDR3 extends over 14 amino acids. Germline lookup yields CDR1 DFQATT and CDR2 SNEGSKA (reference sequence). V trimming: 6 bases; J trimming: 2 bases; junction bases outside the gene matches: 10. CDR3 amino acids: CSARPGGLTYEQYF. The CDR3 bases are TGCAGTGCCCGCCCGGGAGGATTGACCTACGAGCAGTACTTC.

This clonotype was seen ten or more times. The V call is TRBV12-3 or TRBV12-4, the J call TRBJ2-5; D is unclear. Between the trimmed V and J ends, which lost 3 bases and 2 bases, there was a span of 10 bases. The CDR3 consists of 14 residues. The CDR3 region has the DNA TGTGCCAGCAGTTTCGGGTCCCGACAAGAGACCCAGTACTTC. This codes for CASSFGSRQETQYF.

This clonotype was counted between two and nine times. This chain connects TRBV7-2 to TRBJ2-1; D gene uncertain. Trimming removed 3 bases at V and 0 bases at J, with 6 bases between. Germline loops: CDR1 SGHTA, CDR2 FQGNSA. This CDR3 has 14 amino acids. The CDR3 sequence: CASSFTSSYNEQFF. The CDR3 region has the DNA TGTGCCAGCAGCTTTACGAGCTCCTACAATGAGCAGTTCTTC. The whole variable domain, remainder taken from reference TRBV7-2 and TRBJ2-1, is GAGVSQSPSNKVTEKGKDVELRCDPISGHTALYWYRQSLGQGLEFLIYFQGNSAPDKSGLPSDRFSAERTGGSVSTLTIQRTQQEDSAVYLCASSFTSSYNEQFFGPGTRLTVL.

This clonotype was seen many times. The chain links TRBV10-3 to TRBJ2-1; TRBD2 matches at 7 bases. V shed 8 bases and J 9 bases; nucleotides not matched to a gene: 13. CDR3 length: 14 amino acids. Germline V gene sequence: CDR1 ENHRY, CDR2 SYGVKD. CDR3 sequence (DNA): TGTGCCATCGGTACGGGAGGCTCTTACGGTGAGCAGTTCTTC. Its protein product is CAIGTGGSYGEQFF.

This clonotype was picked up a small number of times. This rearrangement joins TRBV4-3 to TRBJ2-1; D ambiguous. The CDR3 loop spans 20 amino acids. V dropped 0 bases and J dropped 0 bases, with 21 bases sitting between them. Looked up from germline, CDR1 is LGHNA and CDR2 is YSLEER. Here the CDR3 reads CASSQDLSGQAASSYNEQFF. CDR3 nucleotides: TGCGCCAGCAGCCAAGATCTGTCGGGCCAGGCTGCGAGCTCCTACAATGAGCAGTTCTTC.

This clonotype was recorded a few times. The chain joins TRBV20-1 to TRBJ2-3; tentative D call: TRBD2 (6 bases). CDR1 is DFQATT and CDR2 is SNEGSKA in the germline V gene (reference sequence). Trimming left V 3 bases short and J 8 bases short, with 15 bases between. The CDR3 is 13 residues long. CDR3: CSASRVETSTQYF. DNA of the CDR3: TGCAGTGCTAGTAGAGTGGAGACTAGTACGCAGTATTTT.

J is TRBJ2-3 and V is TRBV29-1, with 9 bases identical to TRBD1. The germline CDR1 and CDR2 sequences are SQVTM and ANQGSEA. The CDR3 sequence is 13 residues long. V lost 4 bases to trimming and J lost 5 bases; unmatched junction nucleotides: 4. CDR3 bases: TGCAGCGTTGGGACAGGGGATATAGATACGCAGTATTTT. Amino acid sequence: CSVGTGDIDTQYF.

Ten or more counts support this clonotype. This chain joins TRBV29-1 and TRBJ2-1, with TRBD2 identical over 14 bases. The CDR3 runs 14 residues. V was pared by 6 bases and J by 4 bases, with 2 bases of the junction left unmatched. CDR1 SQVTM and CDR2 ANQGSEA come from the germline V gene. CDR3 protein: CSVGTSGRYNEQFF. The CDR3 DNA reads as TGCAGCGTCGGGACTAGCGGGAGATACAATGAGCAGTTCTTC.

This sequence joins TRBV20-1 and TRBJ1-2; D gene uncertain. Germline V lookup: CDR1 DFQATT, CDR2 SNEGSKA (reference sequence). V was clipped by 0 bases and J by 4 bases, with 9 bases between them. The CDR3 runs to 13 residues. This CDR3 is CSARDIVGYGYTF. CDR3 DNA sequence: TGCAGTGCTAGAGATATCGTTGGCTATGGCTACACCTTC.

The V call is TRBV6-5, the J call TRBJ1-5; D remains ambiguous. Trimming removed 4 bases from V and 9 bases from J, with 19 bases in between. CDR3 size: 15 residues. Germline assignment: CDR1 MNHEY and CDR2 SVGAGI. CDR3 nucleotides: TGTGCCAGCAGTTCGCGCACATTTTGGTCCTGGCCCCAGCATTTT. Translating it yields CASSSRTFWSWPQHF.

This chain joins TRBV3-1 and TRBJ1-2; D is undetermined. The germline CDR1 and CDR2 sequences are LGHDT and YNNKEL (reference sequence). Deletions cut 1 base from V and 5 bases from J, with 5 bases between. This CDR3 is 12 amino acids long. CDR3 sequence (DNA): TGTGCCAGCAGCCAAGGAGAATATGGCTACACCTTC. It is translated as CASSQGEYGYTF.

The chain employs TRBV7-8 and TRBJ2-7; D possibly corresponds to TRBD2 (5 bases). V lost 5 bases and J 2 bases, leaving 19 bases between the germline ends. CDR3 size: 16 residues. CDR1 SGHVS and CDR2 FQNEAQ come from the germline V gene. The CDR3 DNA is TGTGCCAGCAGCCCGGAATACTCGTACGGGACCTACGAGCAGTACTTC. Translation: CASSPEYSYGTYEQYF.

This clonotype was counted a few times. The chain joins TRBV7-3 to TRBJ2-7; D might be TRBD1 or TRBD2, each matching 5 bases. With 0 bases removed from V and 2 bases from J, the gap between germline ends came to 11 bases. Per germline, CDR1 SGHTA and CDR2 FQGTGA. The CDR3 length is 15 residues. The CDR3 sequence is CASSLTWDRTYEQYF. The DNA for the CDR3 is TGTGCCAGCAGCTTAACGTGGGACCGGACCTACGAGCAGTACTTC.

This clonotype was seen a few times. This chain links TRBV5-1 with TRBJ2-2; the D gene is possibly TRBD2 (5 bases). This CDR3 spans 13 amino acids. CDR1 SGHRS and CDR2 YFSETQ come from the germline V gene. Trimming cost V 4 bases and J 6 bases, with 10 bases left between them. CDR3 sequence: CASSGRLSGELFF. The CDR3 nucleotides are TGCGCCAGCAGCGGGCGACTATCCGGGGAGCTGTTTTTT.

The rearrangement links TRBV7-8 to TRBJ2-1, with D possibly TRBD2 on 6 matching bases. Germline V gene sequence: CDR1 SGHVS, CDR2 FQNEAQ. The CDR3 is made up of 12 amino acids. Trimming removed 5 bases at V and 8 bases at J, with 10 bases between. The CDR3 DNA reads as TGTGCCAGCAGCAAGGGCGGGGATGAGCAGTTCTTC. Translated, it gives CASSKGGDEQFF.

This clonotype was seen repeatedly, ten times or more. The chain couples TRBV12-3 or TRBV12-4 to TRBJ2-1; no clear D. This CDR3 region has 13 residues. Trimming cost V 2 bases and J 9 bases, with 11 bases left between them. The DNA for the CDR3 is TGTGCCAGCAGTTTAACTGAAGGTCTTGAGCAGTTCTTC. Its protein product is CASSLTEGLEQFF.